This is a list of T cell receptor beta chains from one sample in a study of blood T cell repertoires in COVID-19. Generated by immunoSEQ multiplex PCR, the TCRdb table keeps only in-frame clones and is missing some. This table has about 90,000 clones, 60% to 85% appearing once. The sample taken for sequencing was peripheral blood. The receptors derive from a woman over 75 with acute or convalescent COVID-19. Each CDR3 is given with its conserved first and last residue. The order of the fields is J gene, clone size, V gene, D gene, CDR3 DNA, CDR3 protein. The D gene is left open where the match is weak. Only part of the rows carry a size: once, few, many, or a class if the clone is expanded.

j_call: TRBJ1-1; clone_size: .; v_call: TRBV27; d_call: .; cdr3_nt: TGTGCCAGCAGTTTTAGGGTACAGGGTAACACTGAAGCTTTCTTT; cdr3_aa: CASSFRVQGNTEAFF
j_call: TRBJ1-6; clone_size: few; v_call: TRBV18; d_call: .; cdr3_nt: TGTGCCAGCTCACCCAGGACAGAGAATTCACCCCTCCACTTT; cdr3_aa: CASSPRTENSPLHF
j_call: TRBJ1-6; clone_size: .; v_call: TRBV6-5; d_call: .; cdr3_nt: TGTGCCAGCAGTTATGGGCAGCCAAATTCACCCCTCCACTTT; cdr3_aa: CASSYGQPNSPLHF
j_call: TRBJ1-1; clone_size: few; v_call: TRBV7-2; d_call: .; cdr3_nt: TGTGCCAGCAGCTTAGGAGGGCCGGGGGTGGCTGAAGCTTTCTTT; cdr3_aa: CASSLGGPGVAEAFF
j_call: TRBJ2-3; clone_size: .; v_call: TRBV3-1/TRBV3-2; d_call: .; cdr3_nt: TGTGCCAGCAGCCAAGGCGTCTATACGCAGTATTTT; cdr3_aa: CASSQGVYTQYF
j_call: TRBJ2-7; clone_size: once; v_call: TRBV7-2; d_call: TRBD1; cdr3_nt: TGTGCCAGCAGCTTCTCCACAGGGGCCTACGAGCAGTACTTC; cdr3_aa: CASSFSTGAYEQYF
j_call: TRBJ2-5; clone_size: .; v_call: TRBV7-9; d_call: .; cdr3_nt: TGTGCCAGCAGCTTAGCGAGGATAGAGACCCAGTACTTC; cdr3_aa: CASSLARIETQYF
j_call: TRBJ1-3; clone_size: few; v_call: TRBV4-1; d_call: TRBD1; cdr3_nt: TGCGCCAGCAGCGGGATCGGGGCCAGGGGGGGAAACACCATATATTTT; cdr3_aa: CASSGIGARGGNTIYF
j_call: TRBJ2-7; clone_size: .; v_call: TRBV12-3/TRBV12-4; d_call: .; cdr3_nt: TGTGCCAGCAGCCATTTCACCTACGAGCAGTACTTC; cdr3_aa: CASSHFTYEQYF
j_call: TRBJ1-5; clone_size: .; v_call: TRBV7-2; d_call: .; cdr3_nt: TGTGCCAGCAGCTTTCAGGGGCAGTTTAATCAGCCCCAGCATTTT; cdr3_aa: CASSFQGQFNQPQHF
j_call: TRBJ2-2; clone_size: .; v_call: TRBV28; d_call: .; cdr3_nt: TGTGCCAGCAGTCCAAGGGCTAGCGCGGGGACTACCGGGGAGCTGTTTTTT; cdr3_aa: CASSPRASAGTTGELFF
j_call: TRBJ1-5; clone_size: .; v_call: TRBV18; d_call: TRBD1; cdr3_nt: TGTGCCAGCTCACCCGGGACAGGGGTCCATCAGCCCCAGCATTTT; cdr3_aa: CASSPGTGVHQPQHF
j_call: TRBJ1-1; clone_size: .; v_call: TRBV18; d_call: TRBD1; cdr3_nt: TGTGCCAGCTCACCCACCGCCTCAGGGGGTGTGAACACTGAAGCTTTCTTT; cdr3_aa: CASSPTASGGVNTEAFF
j_call: TRBJ1-3; clone_size: .; v_call: TRBV30; d_call: TRBD1; cdr3_nt: TGTGCCTGGAGGGCGACAGGGGGAAACACCATATATTTT; cdr3_aa: CAWRATGGNTIYF
j_call: TRBJ2-1; clone_size: .; v_call: TRBV10-3; d_call: TRBD1; cdr3_nt: TGTGCCATCGGGGACAGGGGCCGCTCCGCGCTCTACAATGAGCAGTTCTTC; cdr3_aa: CAIGDRGRSALYNEQFF
j_call: TRBJ2-1; clone_size: .; v_call: TRBV10-3; d_call: .; cdr3_nt: TGTGCCATCAGTGAGTCACAAGACAACGAGCAGTTCTTC; cdr3_aa: CAISESQDNEQFF
j_call: TRBJ1-5; clone_size: .; v_call: TRBV20-1; d_call: TRBD1; cdr3_nt: TGCAGTGCTAGTCAGGGCGGACAGGGGAGAATAAGCAATCAGCCCCAGCATTTT; cdr3_aa: CSASQGGQGRISNQPQHF
j_call: TRBJ1-5; clone_size: .; v_call: TRBV5-6; d_call: .; cdr3_nt: TGTGCCAGCAGCTTGGGGGCTGGCAGGGCCCCCAATCAGCCCCAGCATTTT; cdr3_aa: CASSLGAGRAPNQPQHF
j_call: TRBJ1-1; clone_size: .; v_call: TRBV7-9; d_call: .; cdr3_nt: TGTGCCAGCAGCCTTATGTCAGGGAACACTGAAGCTTTCTTT; cdr3_aa: CASSLMSGNTEAFF
j_call: TRBJ2-1; clone_size: .; v_call: TRBV19; d_call: .; cdr3_nt: TGTGCCAGTAGTAGTGGGGGGACTGCGCGGCTCTACAATGAGCAGTTCTTC; cdr3_aa: CASSSGGTARLYNEQFF
j_call: TRBJ2-5; clone_size: medium-sized; v_call: TRBV15; d_call: TRBD2; cdr3_nt: TGTGCCACCAGCAGAGGGTGGGAGGGTAGAGAAGAGACCCAGTACTTC; cdr3_aa: CATSRGWEGREETQYF
j_call: TRBJ2-7; clone_size: .; v_call: TRBV19; d_call: TRBD1; cdr3_nt: TGTGCCAGTAGCGGAACAGGGGGTCTATACGAGCAGTACTTC; cdr3_aa: CASSGTGGLYEQYF
j_call: TRBJ1-1; clone_size: .; v_call: TRBV12-3/TRBV12-4; d_call: .; cdr3_nt: TGTGCCAGCAGTCCGACAGGAAGGACTGAAGCTTTCTTT; cdr3_aa: CASSPTGRTEAFF
j_call: TRBJ2-1; clone_size: .; v_call: TRBV28; d_call: TRBD2; cdr3_nt: TGTGCCAGCAGTTTCCAACTAGCGGCCTTCAATGAGCAGTTCTTC; cdr3_aa: CASSFQLAAFNEQFF
j_call: TRBJ1-2; clone_size: .; v_call: TRBV28; d_call: .; cdr3_nt: TGTGCCAGCAGCTCCCTTCCGGGCAGGGGTAACTATGGCTACACCTTC; cdr3_aa: CASSSLPGRGNYGYTF
j_call: TRBJ1-4; clone_size: once; v_call: TRBV7-2; d_call: TRBD1; cdr3_nt: TGTGCCAGCAGCTTAGCCCCGGGACAGCTCGAAAAACTGTTTTTT; cdr3_aa: CASSLAPGQLEKLFF
j_call: TRBJ1-3; clone_size: .; v_call: TRBV6-5; d_call: TRBD1; cdr3_nt: TGTGCCAGCAGTTCGCCTCAGTCAGGGGGTGGAAACACCATATATTTT; cdr3_aa: CASSSPQSGGGNTIYF
j_call: TRBJ2-1; clone_size: once; v_call: TRBV29-1; d_call: .; cdr3_nt: TGCAGCGTTGAAGATATTAGTGTCGAGCAGTTCTTC; cdr3_aa: CSVEDISVEQFF
j_call: TRBJ1-3; clone_size: .; v_call: TRBV6-6; d_call: .; cdr3_nt: TGTGCCAGCAAGGCGGATGGAAACACCATATATTTT; cdr3_aa: CASKADGNTIYF
j_call: TRBJ2-1; clone_size: .; v_call: TRBV9; d_call: TRBD2; cdr3_nt: TGTGCCAGCAGCGTAACTAGCGGGAGCTCCTACAATGAGCAGTTCTTC; cdr3_aa: CASSVTSGSSYNEQFF
j_call: TRBJ1-5; clone_size: .; v_call: TRBV23-1; d_call: TRBD1; cdr3_nt: TGCGCCAGCGTCCCGGGACAGGGGAACAATCAGCCCCAGCATTTT; cdr3_aa: CASVPGQGNNQPQHF
j_call: TRBJ2-1; clone_size: .; v_call: TRBV11-3; d_call: .; cdr3_nt: TGTGCCAGCAGCTTTGGCCTGACAGGCAATGAGCAGTTCTTC; cdr3_aa: CASSFGLTGNEQFF